Presented here are 24 T cell receptor beta chains from one specimen sequenced in a study of cytomegalovirus exposure and HLA in healthy donors. Primers: 60 Vbeta forward and 13 Jbeta reverse. Here immunoSEQ multiplex PCR was the method, and the copy in TCRdb shows in-frame clones only, minus some. Of roughly 200,000 clones in the sample, roughly 79% were seen once. The specimen was PBMCs. These receptors were collected from a woman between 35 and 50 years old in good health and CMV-seronegative.

This CDR3 reads CASQARNTGELFF. CDR3 coding DNA: TGTGCCAGCCAAGCGAGAAACACCGGGGAGCTGTTTTTT. V and J are TRBV6-1 and TRBJ2-2; no reliable D call. V lost 8 bases and J lost 2, with 9 bases in between. CDR1 MNHNS and CDR2 SASEGT come from the germline V gene. There are 13 residues in the CDR3.

Details on this clone: One junction end disagrees with the germline gene, perhaps due to a read error. This sequence joins TRBV2 and TRBJ1-1, with 8 bases lining up with TRBD1. CDR3 length: 13 residues. CDR1 and CDR2 from the germline V gene are SNHLY and FYNNEI. The CDR3 loop reads CASGDRGGTEAFF. Written as DNA, the CDR3 is TGTGCCAGCGGTGACAGGGGAGGGACTGAAGCTTTCTTT.

The chain joins TRBV7-6 to TRBJ2-1, with 7 bases matching TRBD2. Per the germline V gene, CDR1 is SGHVS and CDR2 is FNYEAQ. The CDR3 length is 14 residues. V was clipped by 5 bases and J by 2 bases; unmatched bases: 3. CDR3 protein: CASSPLAAYNEQFF. The CDR3 coding sequence is TGTGCCAGCAGCCCTCTAGCGGCCTACAATGAGCAGTTCTTC.

This clone showed up just a few times. J is TRBJ1-1 and V is TRBV6-1; D might be TRBD1 (5 bases). V was trimmed by 0 bases and J by 7 bases, leaving 15 bases between them. This CDR3 contains 15 residues. Germline assignment: CDR1 MNHNS and CDR2 SASEGT. The CDR3 DNA reads as TGTGCCAGCAGTGAAGCTGGTACCGACGGGGGTGAAGCTTTCTTT. Its protein product is CASSEAGTDGGEAFF.

The J gene is TRBJ2-1, the V gene TRBV7-9; possibly TRBD1 for D (6 bases). The V gene lost 1 base and the J gene lost 4 bases, with 8 bases spanning the gap. The CDR3 has 14 residues. Germline V lookup: CDR1 SEHNR, CDR2 FQNEAQ (reference sequence). The CDR3 sequence: CASSLVGGYNEQFF. The CDR3 nucleotides read TGTGCCAGCAGCTTAGTAGGGGGATACAATGAGCAGTTCTTC.

This chain links TRBV28 with TRBJ1-4; a weak D match, TRBD1 (6 bases). V was pared by 6 bases and J by 8 bases, with 16 bases between. Germline CDR1 and CDR2: MDHEN and SYDVKM. The CDR3 length is 14 residues. This chain's CDR3 is CASSPTGMGEKLFF. CDR3 bases: TGTGCCAGCAGCCCTACAGGGATGGGGGAAAAACTGTTTTTT.

The chain has TRBV9 and TRBJ2-5; TRBD2 matches at 13 bases. The V gene's germline CDR1 is SGDLS and CDR2 YYNGEE. The V gene end was trimmed by 2 bases and the J gene end by 1 base; junction bases not matched to a gene: 8. The CDR3 runs to 18 residues. The CDR3 sequence: CASSVGTSGAYTQETQYF. DNA for the CDR3: TGTGCCAGCAGCGTCGGGACTAGCGGGGCCTATACCCAAGAGACCCAGTACTTC.

The rearrangement links TRBV14 to TRBJ1-1; D possibly corresponds to TRBD1 (5 bases). The CDR3 covers 14 residues. Between the trimmed V and J ends, which lost 4 bases and 6 bases, there was a span of 15 bases. The germline CDR1 and CDR2 sequences are SGHDN and FVKESK. The CDR3 reads CASSPYPGRAEAFF. The DNA of the CDR3 is TGTGCCAGCAGCCCCTACCCAGGGAGGGCTGAAGCTTTCTTT.

The rearrangement joins TRBV5-1 to TRBJ2-5, with D maybe TRBD2 (7 bases). V lost 2 bases and J 2 bases, leaving 19 bases between the germline ends. The germline V gene has CDR1 SGHRS and CDR2 YFSETQ. There are 17 residues in the CDR3. The CDR3 loop reads CASSLFPLGGRQETQYF. CDR3 nucleotides: TGCGCCAGCAGCTTATTCCCTTTGGGGGGGCGGCAAGAGACCCAGTACTTC.

This clone was picked up a small number of times. The chain links TRBV9 to TRBJ2-6; 7 bases fit TRBD1. Germline lookup yields CDR1 SGDLS and CDR2 YYNGEE. The CDR3 sequence is 17 residues long. V shed 3 bases and J 0 bases; nucleotides not matched to a gene: 6. The DNA of the CDR3 is TGTGCCAGCAGCGAAGACAGGGCTCCCTCTGGGGCCAACGTCCTGACTTTC. It specifies CASSEDRAPSGANVLTF.

V usage is TRBV6-5 and J usage is TRBJ1-1, with 12 bases matching TRBD1. Per the germline V gene, CDR1 is MNHEY and CDR2 is SVGAGI. This CDR3 is built from 16 residues. The J segment lost 10 bases and the V segment lost 2 bases, leaving 11 bases of the junction unmatched. The chain's CDR3 is CASSYAGTGGSRVAFF. The CDR3 nucleotides read TGTGCCAGCAGTTACGCCGGGACAGGGGGCTCAAGGGTAGCTTTCTTT.

The chain carries TRBV15 and TRBJ2-7; TRBD2 aligns across 8 bases. This CDR3 is 14 amino acids long. The J segment lost 4 bases and the V segment lost 8 bases, leaving 10 bases of the junction unmatched. Germline CDR1 and CDR2: LNHNV and YYDKDF (reference sequence). The chain's CDR3 is CATSEGSGEYEQYF. DNA for the CDR3: TGTGCCACCTCGGAGGGTAGCGGGGAATACGAGCAGTACTTC.

The table lists this clone with a few counts. The DNA for the CDR3 is TGTGCCAGCAGTCCGGGACAGGGGTTCTACGAGCAGTACTTC. Translated, it gives CASSPGQGFYEQYF. V is TRBV7-9 and J is TRBJ2-7; 10 bases fit TRBD1. Germline V gives CDR1 SEHNR, CDR2 FQNEAQ (reference sequence). The CDR3 has 14 amino acids. Unmatched junction bases numbered 5, after V lost 6 bases and J lost 3 bases.

This chain joins TRBV7-3 and TRBJ2-1, with 9 positions matching TRBD2. Germline V CDR1 and CDR2: SGHTA, FQGTGA. V was clipped by 5 bases and J by 10 bases; unmatched bases: 15. This CDR3 spans 16 amino acids. The chain's CDR3 is CASSQSSGTTSMEQFF. The CDR3 DNA is TGTGCCAGCAGCCAATCTAGCGGGACCACTTCAATGGAGCAGTTCTTC.

This clone appeared a single time. The rearrangement uses TRBV9 and TRBJ2-3; 11 positions agree with TRBD2. The V gene end was trimmed by 4 bases and the J gene end by 2 bases; junction bases not matched to a gene: 9. CDR1 and CDR2 from the germline V gene are SGDLS and YYNGEE. CDR3 size: 17 residues. This CDR3 reads CASSRVLTSGATDTQYF. Written as DNA, the CDR3 is TGTGCCAGCAGCCGAGTACTGACTAGCGGGGCCACAGATACGCAGTATTTT. Supplemented by reference TRBV9 and TRBJ2-3, the full variable domain reads DSGVTQTPKHLITATGQRVTLRCSPRSGDLSVYWYQQSLDQGLQFLIQYYNGEERAKGNILERFSAQQFPDLHSELNLSSLELGDSALYFCASSRVLTSGATDTQYFGPGTRLTVL.

The chain recombines TRBV7-9 with TRBJ2-1; TRBD2 is a possible D gene (5 bases). This CDR3 is 18 amino acids long. Germline lookup yields CDR1 SEHNR and CDR2 FQNEAQ (reference sequence). V was pared by 1 base and J by 2 bases, with 18 bases between. The CDR3 sequence is CASSLGRGSRGPYNEQFF. The DNA for the CDR3 is TGTGCCAGCAGCTTAGGAAGAGGGTCGCGAGGGCCCTACAATGAGCAGTTCTTC.

The chain recombines TRBV4-1 with TRBJ2-7; D uncertain. From germline, CDR1 is MGHRA and CDR2 YSYEKL. Trimming shortened V by 0 bases and J by 0 bases, and 3 bases separated the two germline ends. There are 13 residues in the CDR3. This CDR3 is CASSQDSSYEQYF. CDR3 DNA: TGCGCCAGCAGCCAAGACAGCTCCTACGAGCAGTACTTC.

The chain carries TRBV9 and TRBJ2-1, with 10 positions matching TRBD1. In germline, CDR1 is SGDLS, CDR2 YYNGEE. CDR3 length: 14 amino acids. The ends lost 7 bases at V and 9 bases at J; junction bases unmatched: 10. This CDR3 reads CASRRTGGRGEQFF. The CDR3 DNA sequence: TGTGCCAGCCGCAGGACAGGGGGTAGAGGTGAGCAGTTCTTC.

The rearrangement joins TRBV10-3 to TRBJ1-1; 9 nucleotides match TRBD1. The junction had 7 bases not matched to a gene; V was cut back by 5 bases and J by 6 bases. The CDR3 spans 14 residues. CDR1 and CDR2 from the germline V gene are ENHRY and SYGVKD. The CDR3 spells CAISFGTGKSEAFF. In nucleotides, the CDR3 is TGTGCCATCAGTTTCGGGACAGGGAAGTCTGAAGCTTTCTTT.

At least ten counts were recorded for this clone. CDR3 DNA sequence: TGTGCCAGCAGCCAAGAGTCAGGGCGGAATGAGCAGTTCTTC. It yields the protein CASSQESGRNEQFF. The chain links TRBV14 to TRBJ2-1; TRBD1 might be the D (5 bases). CDR1 and CDR2 (germline): SGHDN, FVKESK. The CDR3 runs 14 residues. Trimming took 0 bases from V and 7 from J, leaving 10 bases between them.

The rearrangement uses TRBV7-3 and TRBJ2-7; weak D call: TRBD2 (6 bases). Germline loops: CDR1 SGHTA, CDR2 FQGTGA. The CDR3 extends over 13 amino acids. V was trimmed by 1 base and J by 3 bases, leaving 7 bases between them. The CDR3 DNA reads as TGTGCCAGCAGCTTAATGGAGGGCTACGAGCAGTACTTC. Translating it yields CASSLMEGYEQYF.

The genes are TRBV6-5 and TRBJ1-1; D remains unclear. CDR3 length: 14 amino acids. Trimming took 8 bases from V and 1 from J, leaving 14 bases between them. The V gene's germline CDR1 is MNHEY and CDR2 SVGAGI. The CDR3 is CASGPILENTEAFF. The CDR3 nucleotides read TGTGCCAGCGGGCCTATATTGGAGAACACTGAAGCTTTCTTT.

The chain carries TRBV9 and TRBJ1-5, with D possibly being TRBD1 (5 bases). Germline-derived CDR1 and CDR2 are SGDLS and YYNGEE. V was trimmed by 4 bases and J by 9 bases, leaving 17 bases between them. The CDR3 has 14 residues. CDR3 amino acids: CASSSLGGGGPQHF. The CDR3 DNA reads as TGTGCCAGCAGCTCATTGGGTGGGGGAGGGCCCCAGCATTTT.

V gene TRBV2 combines with J gene TRBJ1-5, with D unclear. Trimming shortened V by 7 bases and J by 4 bases, and 17 bases separated the two germline ends. This CDR3 contains 15 residues. Per germline, CDR1 SNHLY and CDR2 FYNNEI. In DNA form, the CDR3 reads TGTGCCAGCAATCCAGGATACACGGGGAATCAGCCCCAGCATTTT. It codes for CASNPGYTGNQPQHF.